The clone carrying this T cell receptor (beta chain) has just a few counts. The antigen remains unidentified. Isolated RNA was reverse transcribed in full, so expressed TCRB transcripts were sequenced. TCRdb keeps only in-frame clones here, not all; method: immunoSEQ multiplex PCR. In the table there are about 280,000 clones, about 15% of which are singletons. The data originate from a study of beta chain features in type 1 diabetes. Study conclusions and caveats: When Type 1 diabetes patients were examined, their TCRB CDR3s proved moderately but significantly shorter in all four CD4+ subsets.

Naive, central memory, regulatory and stem cell-like memory cells within the CD4+ compartment were sorted using CD45RO/CCR7/CD25/CD127/CD95/CD27. The authors obtained over 95% purity in all sorted populations. The CDR3 is 15 amino acids. The V gene lost 5 bases and the J gene lost 7 bases, with 24 bases spanning the gap. CDR1 and CDR2 from the germline V gene are SQVTM and ANQGSEA. Sequenced sample: naive CD4+ T cells from blood. The chain links TRBV29-1 to TRBJ2-7, with a weak D call TRBD1 (6 bases). This clonotype was sampled from a man between 18 and 35 years old with type 1 diabetes. In DNA form, the CDR3 reads TGCAGCGTTTCACGGCCGGGACACCTTTCTGTTGAGCAGTACTTC. Its translation is CSVSRPGHLSVEQYF.